The 7 T cell receptor beta chains listed next were all sequenced from one sample in a study of OX40 agonist ivuxolimab in advanced cancers. Clones were sequenced by immunoSEQ multiplex PCR, and TCRdb holds only the in-frame ones, with some missing. The table shows about 77,000 clones, with 80% to 90% occurring only once. The specimen was CD4+ or CD8+ T cells sorted from blood, collected in a trial of the OX40 agonist ivuxolimab. The receptors derive from an adult with an advanced solid tumor such as melanoma, head and neck, liver or kidney cancer.

The genes are TRBV12-5 and TRBJ2-3; D possibly corresponds to TRBD2 (6 bases). Germline V CDR1 and CDR2: LGHNT, FRNRAP. The CDR3 is 14 residues long. Trimming left V 2 bases short and J 1 base short, with 7 bases between. CDR3 region: CASGLSGGTDTQYF. For the CDR3, the DNA is TGTGCTAGTGGTTTGTCGGGGGGCACAGATACGCAGTATTTT. Together with reference TRBV12-5 and TRBJ2-3, the CDR3 gives the full variable domain: DARVTQTPRHKVTEMGQEVTMRCQPILGHNTVFWYRQTMMQGLELLAYFRNRAPLDDSGMPKDRFSAEMPDATLATLKIQPSEPRDSAVYFCASGLSGGTDTQYFGPGTRLTVL.

V is TRBV30 and J is TRBJ1-5; 8 bases match TRBD1. CDR3 length equals 15 residues. The germline V gene encodes CDR1 GTSNPN and CDR2 SVGIG (reference sequence). Losses at the gene ends were 3 bases for V and 6 bases for J; bases not matched to a gene: 10. The chain's CDR3 is CAWRSAQGVGQPQHF. The CDR3, as DNA: TGTGCCTGGAGGTCCGCACAGGGGGTCGGTCAGCCCCAGCATTTT.

V is TRBV30 and J is TRBJ2-1; 13 bases map to TRBD2. Germline CDR1 GTSNPN, CDR2 SVGIG (reference sequence). This CDR3 region has 16 residues. Unmatched junction bases numbered 12, after V lost 5 bases and J lost 8 bases. CDR3 nucleotides: TGTGCCTGGGAGTCCCCCACTAGCGGGAGGGTTTATGAGCAGTTCTTC. Translation: CAWESPTSGRVYEQFF.

The CDR3 sequence is CASSYKAGPYNEQFF. The CDR3 coding sequence is TGTGCCAGCAGCTACAAAGCGGGACCCTACAATGAGCAGTTCTTC. The V gene is TRBV7-3, the J gene TRBJ2-1; TRBD2 matches at 7 bases. The CDR3 has 15 residues. Trimming at V came to 4 bases and at J to 2 bases, leaving 5 bases not matched to a gene. CDR1 SGHTA and CDR2 FQGTGA come from the germline V gene.

This chain uses TRBV28 with TRBJ1-5; possible D gene TRBD1, 5 bases. Trimming removed 6 bases from V and 3 bases from J, with 12 bases in between. Germline V gene lookup returns CDR1 MDHEN and CDR2 SYDVKM. The CDR3 has 14 residues. CDR3 loop: CASRETVLNQPQHF. The CDR3 DNA reads TGTGCCAGCAGAGAGACAGTTCTCAATCAGCCCCAGCATTTT.

The V and J genes are TRBV29-1 and TRBJ2-6, with a weak D call TRBD1 (5 bases). CDR3 length: 15 amino acids. Germline values: CDR1 SQVTM, CDR2 ANQGSEA. V was trimmed by 1 base and J by 1 base, leaving 8 bases between them. The CDR3 sequence: CSVEVSGSGANVLTF. The CDR3 bases are TGCAGCGTTGAAGTTTCAGGGTCTGGGGCCAACGTCCTGACTTTC.

The chain joins TRBV18 to TRBJ2-5; 8 bases line up with TRBD1. Germline V gene sequence: CDR1 KGHSH, CDR2 LQKENI. Trimming removed 6 bases from V and 0 bases from J; junction bases left unmatched: 6. The CDR3 spans 15 residues. Here the CDR3 reads CASSSSGGYQETQYF. The CDR3 nucleotides read TGTGCCAGCTCCTCCTCAGGGGGCTACCAAGAGACCCAGTACTTC.